Listed here are 23 T cell receptor beta chains from one sample, sequenced in a study of blood T cell repertoires in COVID-19. Repertoires were generated with immunoSEQ multiplex PCR, while TCRdb's copy carries only in-frame clones and drops some. The data show about 270,000 clones, less than 90% seen once. Sample: peripheral blood. The source is a woman in her 30s with COVID-19, enrolled during active disease.

This chain joins TRBV12-3 or TRBV12-4 and TRBJ2-7; tentative D call: TRBD2 (6 bases). V lost 7 bases to trimming and J lost 2 bases, with 12 bases between them. This CDR3 has 13 residues. In DNA form, the CDR3 reads TGTGCCAGCACCGTAGCGGTTACCTACGAGCAGTACTTC. This codes for CASTVAVTYEQYF.

In this sample, this clone turned up once. The V call is TRBV4-2, the J call TRBJ1-5; D ambiguous. The CDR3 consists of 17 residues. Between the trimmed V and J ends, which lost 4 bases and 2 bases, there was a span of 18 bases. CDR1 is LGHNA, CDR2 YNFKEQ, per germline. The CDR3 DNA sequence: TGTGCCAGCAGCCCCCATGGCGGGGTTATTGGCAATCAGCCCCAGCATTTT. Translation gives CASSPHGGVIGNQPQHF.

J is TRBJ1-5 and V is TRBV19; D remains ambiguous. Germline assignment: CDR1 LNHDA and CDR2 SQIVND (reference sequence). Trimming took 4 bases from V and 3 from J, leaving 16 bases between them. CDR3 length equals 16 residues. This CDR3 reads CASSKTSRSNNQPQHF. The DNA for the CDR3 is TGTGCCAGTAGTAAAACGAGTCGGAGTAACAATCAGCCCCAGCATTTT.

The rearrangement joins TRBV10-3 to TRBJ2-7; TRBD1 matches 9 bases. CDR1 and CDR2 from the germline V gene are ENHRY and SYGVKD. There are 14 residues in the CDR3. J gave up 6 bases and V 4 bases, and 7 bases lay outside the gene matches. The CDR3 reads CAISVGTGLPEQYF. CDR3 nucleotides: TGTGCCATCAGTGTTGGGACAGGGTTGCCCGAGCAGTACTTC.

The J gene is TRBJ2-7, the V gene TRBV25-1, with D possibly being TRBD1 (5 bases). Trimming cost V 1 base and J 4 bases, with 11 bases left between them. This CDR3 is built from 14 residues. Looked up from germline, CDR1 is MGHDK and CDR2 is SYGVNS. CDR3 DNA sequence: TGTGCCAGCAGTGAATTGGGCCAGGGTTACGAGCAGTACTTC. Amino acid sequence: CASSELGQGYEQYF.

This rearrangement joins TRBV10-3 to TRBJ1-5; D might be TRBD1 (5 bases). The CDR3 is 17 residues long. Germline lookup yields CDR1 ENHRY and CDR2 SYGVKD. With 2 bases removed from V and 5 bases from J, the gap between germline ends came to 19 bases. The CDR3 DNA sequence: TGTGCCATCAGTGAGGTTACAGCCTTTGGGGGGGATCAGCCCCAGCATTTT. Translated, it gives CAISEVTAFGGDQPQHF.

The J gene is TRBJ2-7, the V gene TRBV30; the match to TRBD2 covers 8 bases. The CDR3 consists of 13 residues. From germline, CDR1 is GTSNPN and CDR2 SVGIG (reference sequence). The J segment lost 5 bases and the V segment lost 5 bases, leaving 8 bases of the junction unmatched. The CDR3: CAWAAGTRDEQYF. DNA for the CDR3: TGTGCCTGGGCAGCCGGGACTAGGGACGAGCAGTACTTC.

The gene calls are TRBV19 and TRBJ2-6; D perhaps matches TRBD1 (6 bases). Trimming left V 7 bases short and J 2 bases short, with 12 bases between. CDR3 length equals 15 residues. From germline, CDR1 is LNHDA and CDR2 SQIVND (reference sequence). The CDR3 DNA follows: TGTGCCAGTACCCGCACAGGGCCTGGGGCCAACGTCCTGACTTTC. Its translation: CASTRTGPGANVLTF.

This clone was observed a few times. V and J are TRBV27 and TRBJ1-2; 8 bases map to TRBD1. Germline V gene data show CDR1 as MNHEY and CDR2 as SMNVEV (reference sequence). This CDR3 has 13 amino acids. V was clipped by 6 bases and J by 9 bases; unmatched bases: 9. The CDR3 coding sequence is TGTGCCAGCAGCCTCGACAGGGGACATAGCTACACCTTC. Amino acid sequence: CASSLDRGHSYTF.

The genes are TRBV5-1 and TRBJ2-2; perhaps TRBD1 as D (6 bases). With 4 bases removed from V and 1 base from J, the gap between germline ends came to 11 bases. Germline V gene sequence: CDR1 SGHRS, CDR2 YFSETQ. This CDR3 spans 15 amino acids. The CDR3 sequence: CASSKQGMNTGELFF. CDR3 bases: TGCGCCAGCAGCAAACAGGGTATGAACACCGGGGAGCTGTTTTTT.

The rearrangement links TRBV19 to TRBJ1-1; D gene unclear. CDR3 length: 14 amino acids. V was clipped by 6 bases and J by 1 base, with 12 bases between them. Germline V lookup: CDR1 LNHDA, CDR2 SQIVND (reference sequence). CDR3 DNA sequence: TGTGCCAGTAGCTACGGGTCGCGGAACACTGAAGCTTTCTTT. It codes for CASSYGSRNTEAFF.

The genes are TRBV19 and TRBJ2-7; the D gene is possibly TRBD1 (6 bases). The V gene lost 5 bases and the J gene lost 3 bases, with 17 bases spanning the gap. There are 15 residues in the CDR3. Germline-derived CDR1 and CDR2 are LNHDA and SQIVND (reference sequence). The CDR3 nucleotides read TGTGCCAGTAGTTCCGCACAGGGAGATTTCTACGAGCAGTACTTC. As protein: CASSSAQGDFYEQYF. The full variable domain, with the rest looked up from reference TRBV19 and TRBJ2-7, is DGGITQSPKYLFRKEGQNVTLSCEQNLNHDAMYWYRQDPGQGLRLIYYSQIVNDFQKGDIAEGYSVSREKKESFPLTVTSAQKNPTAFYLCASSSAQGDFYEQYFGPGTRLTVT.

The rearrangement links TRBV2 to TRBJ1-2; 8 bases map to TRBD1. The ends lost 8 bases at V and 5 bases at J; junction bases unmatched: 4. There are 12 residues in the CDR3. Germline values: CDR1 SNHLY, CDR2 FYNNEI. The CDR3 DNA reads TGTGCCAGCTTACAGGGGGGTTATGGCTACACCTTC. Protein: CASLQGGYGYTF.

This clone was observed a few times. The rearrangement joins TRBV29-1 to TRBJ1-4, with 10 bases matching TRBD1. The length of the CDR3 is 13 residues. The V gene's germline CDR1 is SQVTM and CDR2 ANQGSEA. The junction had 5 bases not matched to a gene; V was cut back by 7 bases and J by 6 bases. The CDR3 sequence: CSAHDRGHEKLFF. CDR3 bases: TGCAGCGCCCACGACAGGGGGCATGAAAAACTGTTTTTT.

This clone occurred a few times. The J gene is TRBJ1-5, the V gene TRBV5-1; TRBD1 is a possible D gene (5 bases). Germline lookup yields CDR1 SGHRS and CDR2 YFSETQ. The CDR3 has 14 amino acids. Trimming cost V 1 base and J 5 bases, with 10 bases left between them. As DNA, the CDR3 is TGCGCCAGCAGCTTGACAGCGGGGGATCAGCCCCAGCATTTT. Protein sequence: CASSLTAGDQPQHF.

The V gene is TRBV6-5, the J gene TRBJ2-1; 8 bases agree with TRBD2. There are 16 residues in the CDR3. After removal of 4 bases from V and 8 bases from J, the junction contained 13 bases not matched to a gene. Germline V gives CDR1 MNHEY, CDR2 SVGAGI. The CDR3 region is CASSSPGGALVDEQFF. DNA of the CDR3: TGTGCCAGCAGTTCGCCCGGGGGGGCCTTGGTCGATGAGCAGTTCTTC.

The CDR3 loop is CASRMTGTTYEQYF. CDR3 sequence (DNA): TGTGCCAGTAGGATGACAGGGACCACCTACGAGCAGTACTTC. J is TRBJ2-7 and V is TRBV19; TRBD1 agrees at 7 bases. Trimming removed 6 bases from V and 2 bases from J; junction bases left unmatched: 7. The germline gives CDR1 LNHDA, CDR2 SQIVND (reference sequence). The CDR3 spans 14 residues.

The rearrangement links TRBV7-9 to TRBJ1-2, with 7 bases lining up with TRBD1. CDR3 size: 16 residues. The V gene end was trimmed by 5 bases and the J gene end by 1 base; junction bases not matched to a gene: 10. Germline V CDR1 and CDR2: SEHNR, FQNEAQ (reference sequence). CDR3 protein: CASSPIRDSHNYGYTF. As DNA, the CDR3 is TGTGCCAGCAGCCCGATCCGGGACAGCCATAACTATGGCTACACCTTC. The full variable domain, rest sourced from reference TRBV7-9 and TRBJ1-2, is DTGVSQNPRHKITKRGQNVTFRCDPISEHNRLYWYRQTLGQGPEFLTYFQNEAQLEKSRLLSDRFSAERPKGSFSTLEIQRTEQGDSAMYLCASSPIRDSHNYGYTFGSGTRLTVV.

This chain links TRBV28 with TRBJ1-5; D not certain. Germline CDR1 is MDHEN and CDR2 is SYDVKM. This CDR3 is 13 amino acids long. The V end lost 3 bases, the J end lost 6 bases, and 9 bases lay between the germline ends. This CDR3 reads CASSFLSGQPQHF. CDR3 DNA sequence: TGTGCCAGCAGTTTTTTGAGCGGTCAGCCCCAGCATTTT.

The chain recombines TRBV3-1 (or the pseudogene TRBV3-2) with TRBJ1-2, with TRBD1 matching over 8 bases. Germline CDR1 LGHDT, CDR2 YNNKEL (reference sequence). After removal of 2 bases from V and 7 bases from J, the junction contained 3 bases not matched to a gene. The CDR3 length is 13 residues. As DNA, the CDR3 is TGTGCCAGCAGCCAACGTACAGGGGGTGGCTACACCTTC. This sequence encodes CASSQRTGGGYTF.

The chain carries TRBV6-2 or TRBV6-3 and TRBJ1-5; D ambiguous. There are 17 residues in the CDR3. V lost 5 bases and J lost 3, with 20 bases in between. Per the germline V gene, CDR1 is MNHEY and CDR2 is SVGEGT. The CDR3 DNA sequence: TGTGCCAGCAGTGTCCGCCCCTTCGGCGGTTACAATCAGCCCCAGCATTTT. Its translation: CASSVRPFGGYNQPQHF.

The gene calls are TRBV5-4 and TRBJ2-1; TRBD1 aligns across 10 bases. CDR3 length: 15 amino acids. V dropped 4 bases and J dropped 4; count of bases not matched to a gene: 5. Per the germline V gene, CDR1 is SGHNT and CDR2 is YYREEE (reference sequence). The CDR3 loop is CASSLGTGDYNEQFF. The CDR3 DNA sequence: TGTGCCAGCAGCCTCGGGACAGGGGATTACAATGAGCAGTTCTTC.

In its sample, this clone was seen many times. Other DNA sequences within the sample encode an identical CDR3. The chain links TRBV6-5 to TRBJ1-3; D is ambiguous. The CDR3 runs 13 residues. The ends were cut back, 6 bases at V and 0 bases at J, with 6 bases in the middle. The germline V gene has CDR1 MNHEY and CDR2 SVGAGI. This chain's CDR3 is CASRLSSGNTIYF. The DNA of the CDR3 is TGTGCCAGCAGACTAAGCTCTGGAAACACCATATATTTT.